These 21 T cell receptor beta chains came from one sample sequenced in a study of blood T cell repertoires in COVID-19. Here immunoSEQ multiplex PCR was the method, and the copy in TCRdb shows in-frame clones only, minus some. The sample has fewer than 500,000 clones; 70% to 90% are singletons. The sequenced sample was PBMCs or T cells enriched from blood (not recorded which). The source is a woman under 30 with acute COVID-19.

This chain links TRBV4-1 with TRBJ2-5; 9 positions agree with TRBD1. The CDR3 is made up of 15 amino acids. In germline, CDR1 is MGHRA, CDR2 YSYEKL. The junction had 8 bases not matched to a gene; V was cut back by 2 bases and J by 7 bases. The DNA of the CDR3 is TGCGCCAGCAGCCAACAGACAGGGGGGGTTGGGACCCAGTACTTC. Residues: CASSQQTGGVGTQYF.

Of note for this clone: The same CDR3 can be traced to other DNA sequences in this sample. This chain joins TRBV27 and TRBJ1-5; D ambiguous. The CDR3 is 13 residues long. V lost 3 bases to trimming and J lost 4 bases, with 7 bases between them. Germline CDR1 reads MNHEY; CDR2 reads SMNVEV (reference sequence). The CDR3 DNA reads TGTGCCAGCAGTTTGAGGAGGAATCAGCCCCAGCATTTT. The encoded protein is CASSLRRNQPQHF.

The rearrangement links TRBV5-1 to TRBJ1-5, with TRBD1 as a possible D gene (5 bases). The germline V gene encodes CDR1 SGHRS and CDR2 YFSETQ. Between the trimmed V and J ends, which lost 0 bases and 7 bases, there was a span of 11 bases. This CDR3 has 14 amino acids. Here the CDR3 DNA reads TGCGCCAGCAGCTTGGAAGGGTCAGGGCAGCCCCAGCATTTT. It is translated as CASSLEGSGQPQHF.

The genes are TRBV10-3 and TRBJ2-4, with D tentatively TRBD2 (6 bases). The ends were cut back, 0 bases at V and 7 bases at J, with 13 bases in the middle. The CDR3 contains 15 residues. Germline assignment: CDR1 ENHRY and CDR2 SYGVKD. The CDR3 sequence: CAISESRGSENIQYF. CDR3 sequence (DNA): TGTGCCATCAGTGAGTCGCGGGGTTCTGAGAACATTCAGTACTTC.

This rearrangement joins TRBV19 to TRBJ1-4; TRBD1 agrees at 7 bases. Germline V gene sequence: CDR1 LNHDA, CDR2 SQIVND (reference sequence). CDR3 length equals 14 residues. Trimming removed 1 base from V and 4 bases from J; junction bases left unmatched: 0. The CDR3 nucleotides are TGTGCCAGTAGTATAGGACAGGGTAATGAAAAACTGTTTTTT. Translated: CASSIGQGNEKLFF.

This sequence joins TRBV30 and TRBJ1-2, with 7 bases matching TRBD1. V was clipped by 0 bases and J by 5 bases; unmatched bases: 3. Germline CDR1 is GTSNPN and CDR2 is SVGIG (reference sequence). The CDR3 has 13 amino acids. CDR3 sequence: CAWSVDREYGYTF. The CDR3 region has the DNA TGTGCCTGGAGTGTAGACAGGGAGTATGGCTACACCTTC.

The chain has TRBV29-1 and TRBJ1-1; possible D gene TRBD1, 6 bases. Trimming left V 4 bases short and J 6 bases short, with 12 bases between. The CDR3 has 12 residues. Germline lookup yields CDR1 SQVTM and CDR2 ANQGSEA. The CDR3 DNA sequence: TGCAGCGTTGGAACAGGGTTCTCTGAAGCTTTCTTT. Protein product: CSVGTGFSEAFF.

This clone was counted many times. The J gene is TRBJ1-2, the V gene TRBV5-6; 9 bases line up with TRBD1. This CDR3 contains 15 residues. Germline V gene data show CDR1 as SGHDT and CDR2 as YYEEEE. Unmatched junction bases numbered 6, after V lost 4 bases and J lost 2 bases. The CDR3 bases are TGTGCCAGCAGCGCCGGGACAGGGAGCAACTATGGCTACACCTTC. It specifies CASSAGTGSNYGYTF.

The CDR3 loop is CASSVYPGGQPDTQYF. The CDR3 DNA sequence: TGTGCCAGCAGCGTATATCCGGGGGGCCAGCCAGATACGCAGTATTTT. The chain has TRBV9 and TRBJ2-3; a weak D match, TRBD2 (7 bases). This CDR3 is 16 amino acids long. The V and J ends lost 1 base and 4 bases respectively, with 16 bases between them. CDR1 is SGDLS, CDR2 YYNGEE, per germline.

This clone was picked up a small number of times. The chain employs TRBV9 and TRBJ2-7; weak D call: TRBD1 (5 bases). The V end lost 4 bases, the J end lost 3 bases, and 14 bases lay between the germline ends. Germline CDR1 and CDR2: SGDLS and YYNGEE. The CDR3 is made up of 14 amino acids. The CDR3 here is CASSPTQGDYEQYF. The CDR3 nucleotides are TGTGCCAGCAGCCCAACCCAGGGTGACTACGAGCAGTACTTC.

This clone was recorded only once. The rearrangement links TRBV5-1 to TRBJ2-1; 13 bases agree with TRBD2. This CDR3 is 20 amino acids long. The trim removed 6 bases at V and 2 bases at J, leaving 17 bases unmatched. Looked up from germline, CDR1 is SGHRS and CDR2 is YFSETQ. The CDR3 DNA reads as TGCGCCAGCAAAAAGCCAGGGACTAGCGGGACAAGGTGGGCCTACAATGAGCAGTTCTTC. Protein: CASKKPGTSGTRWAYNEQFF. Based on the CDR3 plus reference TRBV5-1 and TRBJ2-1, the full variable domain is KAGVTQTPRYLIKTRGQQVTLSCSPISGHRSVSWYQQTPGQGLQFLFEYFSETQRNKGNFPGRFSGRQFSNSRSEMNVSTLELGDSALYLCASKKPGTSGTRWAYNEQFFGPGTRLTVL.

The genes are TRBV6-1 and TRBJ1-2, with a possible D match to TRBD1 (5 bases). Germline-derived CDR1 and CDR2 are MNHNS and SASEGT. The V end was cut by 3 bases, the J end by 0 bases, with 11 bases between. The CDR3 sequence is 15 residues long. The CDR3 sequence is CASSESKTANYGYTF. The DNA of the CDR3 is TGTGCCAGCAGTGAGAGCAAGACAGCTAACTATGGCTACACCTTC.

The rearrangement uses TRBV5-1 and TRBJ1-3, with 7 bases fitting TRBD1. Looked up from germline, CDR1 is SGHRS and CDR2 is YFSETQ. V shed 0 bases, J shed 4 bases, and the junction held 4 bases outside the gene matches. The CDR3 has 15 amino acids. As DNA, the CDR3 is TGCGCCAGCAGCTTGGTCGAGGGGGCAGGAAACACCATATATTTT. Protein: CASSLVEGAGNTIYF.

This rearrangement joins TRBV30 to TRBJ2-3, with TRBD2 matching 10 bases. The length of the CDR3 is 14 residues. Germline loops: CDR1 GTSNPN, CDR2 SVGIG (reference sequence). Losses at the gene ends were 4 bases for V and 6 bases for J; bases not matched to a gene: 7. The CDR3 nucleotides are TGTGCCTGGACTAGCGGGAGTAAGATGGATACGCAGTATTTT. Its translation: CAWTSGSKMDTQYF.

This sequence joins TRBV19 and TRBJ1-6; TRBD1 might be the D (5 bases). The CDR3 totals 15 residues. Trimming cost V 7 bases and J 0 bases, with 10 bases left between them. Germline lookup yields CDR1 LNHDA and CDR2 SQIVND (reference sequence). CDR3: CASTQVHSYNSPLHF. The DNA of the CDR3 is TGTGCCAGTACACAGGTCCACTCCTATAATTCACCCCTCCACTTT.

This clone was counted a few times. The chain uses TRBV6-5 and TRBJ2-1; the D is unclear. V lost 10 bases, J lost 0 bases, and 13 bases lay in between. CDR3 length equals 14 residues. In germline, CDR1 is MNHEY, CDR2 SVGAGI. This chain's CDR3 is CATLWSSSYNEQFF. In nucleotides, the CDR3 is TGTGCCACCTTGTGGTCGAGCTCCTACAATGAGCAGTTCTTC.

The DNA for the CDR3 is TGTGCCAGTAGGGACTTGCGAAGTCCACCCTACGAGCAGTACTTC. It encodes CASRDLRSPPYEQYF. The V gene is TRBV19, the J gene TRBJ2-7; weak D call: TRBD2 (5 bases). With 6 bases removed from V and 2 bases from J, the gap between germline ends came to 17 bases. Germline V gives CDR1 LNHDA, CDR2 SQIVND (reference sequence). This CDR3 region has 15 residues. The whole variable domain, filled in from reference TRBV19 and TRBJ2-7, reads DGGITQSPKYLFRKEGQNVTLSCEQNLNHDAMYWYRQDPGQGLRLIYYSQIVNDFQKGDIAEGYSVSREKKESFPLTVTSAQKNPTAFYLCASRDLRSPPYEQYFGPGTRLTVT.

This clone has just one count. The rearrangement joins TRBV19 to TRBJ2-2; no clear D. This CDR3 is 12 amino acids long. Germline V gene sequence: CDR1 LNHDA, CDR2 SQIVND (reference sequence). The V and J ends lost 7 bases and 6 bases respectively, with 9 bases between them. The CDR3 DNA is TGTGCCAGTACCCATGCGGCCGGGGAGCTGTTTTTT. Amino acid sequence: CASTHAAGELFF. Full variable domain (remainder filled in from reference TRBV19 and TRBJ2-2): DGGITQSPKYLFRKEGQNVTLSCEQNLNHDAMYWYRQDPGQGLRLIYYSQIVNDFQKGDIAEGYSVSREKKESFPLTVTSAQKNPTAFYLCASTHAAGELFFGEGSRLTVL.

This clone was seen a few times. The chain recombines TRBV3-1 (or the pseudogene TRBV3-2) with TRBJ1-4; 10 bases fit TRBD1. The V gene's germline CDR1 is LGHDT and CDR2 YNNKEL (reference sequence). V shed 1 base and J 11 bases; nucleotides not matched to a gene: 10. The CDR3 is 16 amino acids. CDR3 in amino acids: CASSQVRGTGVFKLFF. The CDR3 nucleotides are TGTGCCAGCAGCCAAGTAAGAGGGACAGGGGTTTTCAAACTGTTTTTT.

The V and J genes are TRBV29-1 and TRBJ1-2; maybe TRBD1 (5 bases). Germline V lookup: CDR1 SQVTM, CDR2 ANQGSEA. Trimming stripped 1 base from V and 8 bases from J, with 14 bases between. The CDR3 consists of 13 residues. The CDR3 DNA reads as TGCAGCGTTGAAGCGGCAGGGTACGGCGGCTACACCTTC. Translating it yields CSVEAAGYGGYTF.

The chain employs TRBV27 and TRBJ2-7; 7 nucleotides align to TRBD1. The CDR3 spans 15 residues. Trimming at V came to 0 bases and at J to 6 bases, leaving 8 bases not matched to a gene. Germline V CDR1 and CDR2: MNHEY, SMNVEV (reference sequence). In DNA, the CDR3 is TGTGCCAGCAGTTTATCGCAGGGCAGGGGGATCGAGCAGTACTTC. Translation: CASSLSQGRGIEQYF.